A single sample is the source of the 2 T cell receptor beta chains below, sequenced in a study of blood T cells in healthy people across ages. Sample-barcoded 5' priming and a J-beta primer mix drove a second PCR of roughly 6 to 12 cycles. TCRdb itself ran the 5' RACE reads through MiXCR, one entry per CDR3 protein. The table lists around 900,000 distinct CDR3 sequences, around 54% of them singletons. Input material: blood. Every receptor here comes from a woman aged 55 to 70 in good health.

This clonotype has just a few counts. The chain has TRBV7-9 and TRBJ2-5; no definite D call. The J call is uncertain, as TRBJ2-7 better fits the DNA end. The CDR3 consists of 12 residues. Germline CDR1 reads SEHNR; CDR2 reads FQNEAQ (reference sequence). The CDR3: CASSFGRVEQYF. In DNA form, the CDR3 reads TGTGCCAGCAGCTTCGGTCGGGTCGAGCAGTACTTC.

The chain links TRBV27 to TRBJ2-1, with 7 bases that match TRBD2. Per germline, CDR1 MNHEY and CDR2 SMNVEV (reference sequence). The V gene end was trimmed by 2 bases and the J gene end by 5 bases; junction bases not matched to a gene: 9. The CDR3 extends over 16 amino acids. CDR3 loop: CASSLPWREGHNEQFF. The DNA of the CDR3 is TGTGCCAGCAGTTTACCTTGGAGGGAGGGCCACAATGAGCAGTTCTTC.